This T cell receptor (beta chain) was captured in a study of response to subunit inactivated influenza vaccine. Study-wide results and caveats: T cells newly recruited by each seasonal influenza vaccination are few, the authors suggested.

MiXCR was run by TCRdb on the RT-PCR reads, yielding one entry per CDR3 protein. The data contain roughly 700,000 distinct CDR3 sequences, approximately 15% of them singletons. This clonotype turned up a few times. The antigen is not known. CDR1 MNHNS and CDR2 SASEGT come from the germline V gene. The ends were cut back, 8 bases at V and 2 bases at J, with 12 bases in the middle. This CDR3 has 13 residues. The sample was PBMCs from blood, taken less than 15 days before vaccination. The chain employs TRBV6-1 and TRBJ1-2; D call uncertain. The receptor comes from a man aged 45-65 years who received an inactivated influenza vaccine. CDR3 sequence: CASGTSENYGYTF. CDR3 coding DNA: TGTGCCAGCGGAACCAGTGAGAACTATGGCTACACCTTC.